This TCR beta chain appears in the sequencing data of a study of T cell changes during pregnancy in multiple sclerosis. The CDR3 sequence is 14 residues long. V trimming: 6 bases; J trimming: 2 bases; junction bases outside the gene matches: 6. Germline loops: CDR1 MDHEN, CDR2 SYDVKM. TCRdb keeps only in-frame clones here, not all; method: immunoSEQ multiplex PCR. Of around 60,000 clones listed, about 96% are singletons. Sequenced material: CD8+ T cells from peripheral blood mononuclear cells, taken after pregnancy. The TCR sequence derives from a female donor with multiple sclerosis, enrolled in a pregnancy study. This rearrangement joins TRBV28 to TRBJ2-7; 8 nucleotides align to TRBD1. Here the CDR3 DNA reads TGTGCCAGCAGACCCAGGACAGGGACCTACGAGCAGTACTTC. It translates to CASRPRTGTYEQYF. The full variable domain, in which reference TRBV28 and TRBJ2-7 provide the parts outside the CDR3, is DVKVTQSSRYLVKRTGEKVFLECVQDMDHENMFWYRQDPGLGLRLIYFSYDVKMKEKGDIPEGYSVSREKKERFSLILESASTNQTSMYLCASRPRTGTYEQYFGPGTRLTVT.